This T cell receptor beta chain was identified during a study of cytomegalovirus exposure and HLA in healthy donors. Overall study: As an earlier analysis found, around 200 million T cells yielded about 100 million unique TCR beta sequences. Findings and limits, study-wide: In a later analysis, most CMV-associated TCR beta chains appeared HLA-restricted. Cytomegalovirus status was reportedly diagnosed by the classifier with high sensitivity and specificity. Being productive about 87% or about 30% of the time was typical of most TCR beta V segments in an earlier analysis.

Germline V gives CDR1 SNHLY, CDR2 FYNNEI. This CDR3 spans 14 amino acids. V was clipped by 6 bases and J by 2 bases, with 14 bases between them. To note about this clone: Its antigen remains unidentified.

A multiplex PCR was run with 60 Vbeta primers and 13 Jbeta primers. TCRdb's copy holds only in-frame clones and misses some; the assay was immunoSEQ multiplex PCR. The table includes around 98,000 clones, around 70% detected once. The sample was PBMCs. This chain uses TRBV2 with TRBJ2-7; tentatively, D is TRBD1 (5 bases). This TCR was recovered from a man aged 50 to 60 in good health and CMV-seronegative. The DNA of the CDR3 is TGTGCCAGCAGCTCAGGAGAAGGGGCCTACGAGCAGTACTTC. Translating gives CASSSGEGAYEQYF.